The clone carrying this T cell receptor (beta chain) was counted ten times or more. Via MiXCR, TCRdb re-called the reads, giving one row per CDR3 protein. The table includes approximately 250,000 distinct CDR3 sequences, under 35% detected once. The V end was cut by 3 bases, the J end by 4 bases, with 21 bases between. The CDR3 is made up of 17 amino acids. This record comes from a study of kidney transplant recipient with SARS-CoV-2 infection. The chain recombines TRBV23-1 with TRBJ1-2, with D hard to call. TRBV23-1 falls under the ORF class, with uncertain function. The source material was a blood sample, sampled at baseline and on roughly day 110 from a kidney transplant recipient. The TCR originated in a male patient aged 30 to 40 who had COVID-19 and was a kidney transplant recipient. The T cells may come from the graft donor. For the CDR3, the DNA is TGCGCCAGCAGTCAGGTTATGCTACGCAGAAAGACCTATGGCTACACCTTC. Translation gives CASSQVMLRRKTYGYTF.